The 17 T cell receptor beta chains below were found in one sample sequenced in a study of technical replicates of blood from several donors. Sequencing was performed with immunoSEQ multiplex PCR; in TCRdb, only in-frame clones are kept and a portion is missing. The table has 55,000 to 75,000 clones, approximately 83% seen once. The material sequenced was PBMCs. Receptors originate from a human donor in good health. Some clones in this sample may be carry-over from other donors' samples.

The V and J genes are TRBV5-1 and TRBJ2-5, with 8 nucleotides matching TRBD2. Germline V gene data show CDR1 as SGHRS and CDR2 as YFSETQ. Trimming removed 0 bases from V and 2 bases from J; junction bases left unmatched: 12. The CDR3 contains 18 residues. CDR3 region: CASSLVGATAGGQETQYF. The CDR3 DNA is TGCGCCAGCAGCTTGGTGGGGGCAACGGCGGGGGGACAAGAGACCCAGTACTTC.

The chain employs TRBV18 and TRBJ2-7; 9 nucleotides match TRBD1. Germline V gene lookup returns CDR1 KGHSH and CDR2 LQKENI. Germline trimming cut 4 bases from V and 6 bases from J; bases unmatched to any gene: 13. The CDR3 is 16 amino acids. Written as DNA, the CDR3 is TGTGCCAGCTCACTGTCCCCCCCCGGGACAGGGATCGAGCAGTACTTC. Amino acids: CASSLSPPGTGIEQYF.

V and J are TRBV7-9 and TRBJ2-7, with D tentatively TRBD2 (6 bases). The germline V gene has CDR1 SEHNR and CDR2 FQNEAQ (reference sequence). Trimming stripped 6 bases from V and 6 bases from J, with 12 bases between. The CDR3 runs 12 residues. The chain's CDR3 is CASREPSAEQYF. The CDR3 DNA reads TGTGCCAGCAGGGAGCCTAGCGCCGAGCAGTACTTC.

This clone showed up just once. The chain uses TRBV9 and TRBJ1-5; TRBD1 matches 8 bases. Losses at the gene ends were 0 bases for V and 4 bases for J; bases not matched to a gene: 3. Per the germline V gene, CDR1 is SGDLS and CDR2 is YYNGEE. CDR3 length: 15 amino acids. The CDR3 is CASSVGTGGNQPQHF. The CDR3, as DNA: TGTGCCAGCAGCGTAGGTACAGGGGGTAATCAGCCCCAGCATTTT.

The chain carries TRBV7-9 and TRBJ1-3; D gene uncertain. CDR3 size: 12 residues. Germline-derived CDR1 and CDR2 are SEHNR and FQNEAQ (reference sequence). The V end was cut by 7 bases, the J end by 3 bases, with 7 bases between. The CDR3 protein is CASMAVGNTIYF. The DNA of the CDR3 is TGTGCCAGCATGGCAGTTGGAAACACCATATATTTT.

This chain connects TRBV9 to TRBJ2-2, with D possibly being TRBD2 (6 bases). V was shortened by 0 bases and J by 4 bases, with 10 bases between the two germline ends. CDR1 and CDR2 (germline): SGDLS, YYNGEE. This CDR3 contains 15 residues. The CDR3 coding sequence is TGTGCCAGCAGCGTAGATCTAGCGCTCACCGGGGAGCTGTTTTTT. Protein: CASSVDLALTGELFF.

The gene calls are TRBV7-2 and TRBJ2-5; D not certain. The CDR3 is made up of 12 amino acids. Germline V lookup: CDR1 SGHTA, CDR2 FQGNSA. Trimming pared 4 bases from V and 4 bases from J, leaving 7 bases between. CDR3 nucleotide sequence: TGTGCCAGCAGCTCAGACTCAGAGACCCAGTACTTC. Translating gives CASSSDSETQYF.

The chain joins TRBV7-9 to TRBJ2-1, with 9 nucleotides matching TRBD1. Germline CDR1 SEHNR, CDR2 FQNEAQ (reference sequence). Germline trimming cut 5 bases from V and 5 bases from J; bases unmatched to any gene: 7. The CDR3 is 15 amino acids. CDR3 coding DNA: TGTGCCAGCAGCCGACGGACAGGGGTCGACAATGAGCAGTTCTTC. Its translation: CASSRRTGVDNEQFF.

The rearrangement uses TRBV7-9 and TRBJ2-7; TRBD2 matches 8 bases. The germline gives CDR1 SEHNR, CDR2 FQNEAQ (reference sequence). Losses at the gene ends were 5 bases for V and 1 base for J; bases not matched to a gene: 4. The CDR3 has 14 residues. The CDR3 bases are TGTGCCAGCAGCCCTCGGGAGGGATCCTACGAGCAGTACTTC. The encoded protein is CASSPREGSYEQYF.

The chain employs TRBV7-2 and TRBJ2-5; D perhaps matches TRBD1 (6 bases). This CDR3 region has 13 residues. The ends were cut back, 4 bases at V and 2 bases at J, with 8 bases in the middle. Germline V gene sequence: CDR1 SGHTA, CDR2 FQGNSA. The CDR3 loop is CASSSQGQETQYF. The CDR3 coding sequence is TGTGCCAGCAGCTCCCAGGGGCAAGAGACCCAGTACTTC.

The table lists this clone with a few counts. The chain joins TRBV27 to TRBJ1-1; possible D gene TRBD1, 5 bases. The CDR3 has 14 amino acids. Trimming removed 4 bases at V and 2 bases at J, with 11 bases between. Germline V gene data show CDR1 as MNHEY and CDR2 as SMNVEV (reference sequence). Here the CDR3 reads CASSSGTANTEAFF. In DNA form, the CDR3 reads TGTGCCAGCAGTTCCGGGACTGCAAACACTGAAGCTTTCTTT.

The V and J genes are TRBV25-1 and TRBJ2-3; the D gene is possibly TRBD2 (5 bases). The CDR3 runs 15 residues. The germline V and J ends were trimmed by 2 bases and 4 bases, with 13 bases remaining between them. The germline V gene has CDR1 MGHDK and CDR2 SYGVNS. CDR3 coding DNA: TGTGCCAGCAGTGAAGATCTTATTAGCGCAGATACGCAGTATTTT. Protein product: CASSEDLISADTQYF.

V and J are TRBV6-5 and TRBJ2-7; D gene ambiguous. Germline-derived CDR1 and CDR2 are MNHEY and SVGAGI. This CDR3 contains 15 residues. Between the trimmed V and J ends, which lost 5 bases and 1 base, there was a span of 15 bases. In DNA form, the CDR3 reads TGTGCCAGCAGTCCCAGTTATGACACGTCCTACGAGCAGTACTTC. It is translated as CASSPSYDTSYEQYF.

J is TRBJ2-1 and V is TRBV10-3; 9 bases align to TRBD1. Trimming cost V 7 bases and J 7 bases; bases outside gene matches: 8. Germline CDR1 and CDR2: ENHRY and SYGVKD. The CDR3 loop spans 14 amino acids. The CDR3 region is CAITKGQGENEQFF. In DNA form, the CDR3 reads TGTGCCATCACCAAGGGACAGGGAGAGAATGAGCAGTTCTTC.

The chain uses TRBV29-1 and TRBJ2-5; D is unresolved. Looked up from germline, CDR1 is SQVTM and CDR2 is ANQGSEA. V was cut by 7 bases and J by 2 bases, with 5 bases left in between. CDR3 length: 10 amino acids. The CDR3 spells CSAVQETQYF. CDR3 in DNA: TGCAGCGCCGTACAAGAGACCCAGTACTTC.

The chain couples TRBV6-1 to TRBJ1-4; possibly TRBD1 for D (5 bases). Trimming took off 1 base at V and 5 bases at J, with 17 bases between the two ends. Germline-derived CDR1 and CDR2 are MNHNS and SASEGT. CDR3 length: 17 residues. The CDR3 protein is CASSEVTPPGPNEKLFF. The CDR3 DNA is TGTGCCAGCAGTGAAGTTACACCCCCAGGGCCAAATGAAAAACTGTTTTTT.

V is TRBV30 and J is TRBJ2-3; weak D call: TRBD2 (6 bases). CDR1 is GTSNPN, CDR2 SVGIG, per germline (reference sequence). The length of the CDR3 is 16 residues. V shed 5 bases and J shed 0 bases, with 18 bases lying between them. This CDR3 is CAWSLGLFTSTDTQYF. The CDR3, as DNA: TGTGCCTGGTCCCTGGGACTTTTCACTAGCACAGATACGCAGTATTTT.